This TCR beta chain was observed in a study of PD-1 blockade in mismatch repair-deficient tumors. On the study more broadly: All were previously treated, progressing patients with about 11 mismatch repair-deficient cancer types.

The assay was immunoSEQ multiplex PCR, and TCRdb's table has in-frame clones only and misses some. The repertoire includes tens of thousands of clones, over 70% of them detected once, and approximately 2.7% sits in the top ten. The CDR3 extends over 14 amino acids. Germline CDR1 SNHLY, CDR2 FYNNEI. The V gene lost 1 base and the J gene lost 2 bases, with 9 bases spanning the gap. TCR sequencing covered a few patients who responded to pembrolizumab. Notes on the study in general: Tumor-resident clones, often undetectable pretreatment in blood, expanded then contracted after pembrolizumab.

With respect to this clone: Its antigen is unidentified.

The chain is built from TRBV2 and TRBJ2-7, with D hard to call. Sample: peripheral blood, taken 12 weeks after starting pembrolizumab. The clonotype was recovered from an adult with mismatch repair-deficient cancer. For the CDR3, the DNA is TGTGCCAGCAGTGAAGACTTTTTAACCTACGAGCAGTACTTC. As protein: CASSEDFLTYEQYF.